These 17 T cell receptor beta chains originate from one sample sequenced in a study of shared clonotypes between healthy human individuals. Produced via immunoSEQ multiplex PCR; TCRdb's table is partial and in-frame only. The sample gives about 680,000 clones, around 74% of which show up once; over 1.5% is in the top ten. Sample: memory CD4+ T cells sorted from blood. Subset noted: CD45RA-negative fraction. The receptors here all came from a woman aged 30 to 39 in good health.

The chain has TRBV2 and TRBJ2-5, with D perhaps matching TRBD1 (5 bases). V lost 2 bases and J 2 bases, leaving 9 bases between the germline ends. The CDR3 contains 14 residues. Germline lookup yields CDR1 SNHLY and CDR2 FYNNEI. The CDR3 region is CASSESRAQETQYF. CDR3 sequence (DNA): TGTGCCAGCAGTGAAAGCAGGGCGCAAGAGACCCAGTACTTC.

This clone was found once. The chain employs TRBV28 and TRBJ2-1; a possible D gene is TRBD2 (6 bases). Trimming removed 7 bases at V and 3 bases at J, with 16 bases between. The CDR3 contains 15 residues. The germline V gene encodes CDR1 MDHEN and CDR2 SYDVKM. CDR3 in DNA: TGTGCCAGCATTTCCACGGGACTCAACTACAATGAGCAGTTCTTC. Translating gives CASISTGLNYNEQFF.

To note about this clone: Other DNA sequences in this sample translate to the same CDR3. The chain has TRBV7-9 and TRBJ2-5, with 7 bases fitting TRBD2. Germline loops: CDR1 SEHNR, CDR2 FQNEAQ (reference sequence). This CDR3 region has 14 residues. The V and J ends lost 2 bases and 2 bases, in that order; junction bases with no gene match: 2. CDR3 coding DNA: TGTGCCAGCAGCTTATCTAGCGGACAAGAGACCCAGTACTTC. This sequence encodes CASSLSSGQETQYF.

The chain links TRBV29-1 to TRBJ2-5; TRBD1 matches at 8 bases. After removal of 7 bases from V and 5 bases from J, the junction contained 6 bases not matched to a gene. CDR3 size: 12 residues. From germline, CDR1 is SQVTM and CDR2 ANQGSEA. This CDR3 reads CSARQGMETQYF. The CDR3 region has the DNA TGCAGCGCCCGACAGGGGATGGAGACCCAGTACTTC.

V and J are TRBV5-1 and TRBJ1-2; D may be TRBD1 (5 bases). This CDR3 has 14 amino acids. CDR1 and CDR2 from the germline V gene are SGHRS and YFSETQ. Deletions cut 4 bases from V and 8 bases from J, with 18 bases between. DNA of the CDR3: TGCGCCAGCAGCATCCGACCGGGGGTTAGCGGCTACACCTTC. Protein product: CASSIRPGVSGYTF. Together with reference TRBV5-1 and TRBJ1-2, the CDR3 gives the full variable domain: KAGVTQTPRYLIKTRGQQVTLSCSPISGHRSVSWYQQTPGQGLQFLFEYFSETQRNKGNFPGRFSGRQFSNSRSEMNVSTLELGDSALYLCASSIRPGVSGYTFGSGTRLTVV.

The CDR3 is CSVDYLGTGVIETQYF. CDR3 coding DNA: TGCAGCGTTGATTACCTTGGGACAGGGGTAATCGAGACCCAGTACTTC. The chain has TRBV29-1 and TRBJ2-5; 10 bases are a match to TRBD1. Trimming removed 3 bases from V and 5 bases from J; junction bases left unmatched: 12. CDR1 and CDR2 (germline): SQVTM, ANQGSEA. The CDR3 sequence is 16 residues long.

The gene calls are TRBV2 and TRBJ2-3; 8 nucleotides align to TRBD2. Germline-derived CDR1 and CDR2 are SNHLY and FYNNEI. This CDR3 has 15 amino acids. J lost 0 bases, V lost 3 bases, and 2 bases had no gene match. As DNA, the CDR3 is TGTGCCAGCAGTGACAGGACTAGCAGCACAGATACGCAGTATTTT. Its translation is CASSDRTSSTDTQYF. The full variable domain, rest sourced from reference TRBV2 and TRBJ2-3, is EPEVTQTPSHQVTQMGQEVILRCVPISNHLYFYWYRQILGQKVEFLVSFYNNEISEKSEIFDDQFSVERPDGSNFTLKIRSTKLEDSAMYFCASSDRTSSTDTQYFGPGTRLTVL.

The rearrangement links TRBV28 to TRBJ2-1; 11 bases align to TRBD2. In germline, CDR1 is MDHEN, CDR2 SYDVKM. V was clipped by 5 bases and J by 8 bases; unmatched bases: 8. This CDR3 is 15 amino acids long. CDR3 DNA: TGTGCCAGCAGTGCCCGACTAGCGGGGAGGGATGAGCAGTTCTTC. It codes for CASSARLAGRDEQFF.

The chain recombines TRBV28 with TRBJ1-1; D unresolved. CDR1 MDHEN and CDR2 SYDVKM come from the germline V gene. This CDR3 is built from 11 residues. Trimming cost V 6 bases and J 12 bases, with 14 bases left between them. CDR3 coding DNA: TGTGCCAGCAGCTGGAAGGTGGGGACTTTCTTT. Its protein is CASSWKVGTFF.

The CDR3 here is CASSLWATEGTGELFF. The DNA of the CDR3 is TGCGCCAGCAGCTTGTGGGCGACCGAGGGCACCGGGGAGCTGTTTTTT. The V and J genes are TRBV5-1 and TRBJ2-2; tentatively, D is TRBD2 (5 bases). V lost 1 base to trimming and J lost 4 bases, with 14 bases between them. Germline V gene data show CDR1 as SGHRS and CDR2 as YFSETQ. The CDR3 totals 16 residues. The variable domain in full, with the rest retrieved from reference TRBV5-1 and TRBJ2-2, is KAGVTQTPRYLIKTRGQQVTLSCSPISGHRSVSWYQQTPGQGLQFLFEYFSETQRNKGNFPGRFSGRQFSNSRSEMNVSTLELGDSALYLCASSLWATEGTGELFFGEGSRLTVL.

The chain has TRBV18 and TRBJ2-7; 10 bases are a match to TRBD2. Germline V lookup: CDR1 KGHSH, CDR2 LQKENI. V lost 5 bases and J lost 6; bases outside the gene matches: 7. The CDR3 runs 14 residues. In DNA, the CDR3 is TGTGCCAGCTCAGCCGGGACTAGCGTATCCGAGCAGTACTTC. Its translation is CASSAGTSVSEQYF.

The rearrangement links TRBV4-1 to TRBJ1-2; D is uncertain. The ends were cut back, 1 base at V and 4 bases at J, with 16 bases in the middle. The germline V gene encodes CDR1 MGHRA and CDR2 YSYEKL. The CDR3 spans 16 residues. The CDR3 loop is CASSQATGRTRYGYTF. The CDR3 DNA is TGCGCCAGCAGCCAAGCCACTGGACGGACCCGCTATGGCTACACCTTC.

This chain uses TRBV11-2 with TRBJ2-3; D is perhaps TRBD2 (5 bases). The germline V and J ends were trimmed by 5 bases and 2 bases, with 17 bases remaining between them. CDR1 is SGHAT and CDR2 is FQNNGV in the germline V gene. This CDR3 comprises 16 residues. CDR3 protein: CASSTLRDLITDTQYF. In DNA, the CDR3 is TGTGCCAGCAGCACCCTCCGGGATTTGATCACAGATACGCAGTATTTT.

The genes are TRBV25-1 and TRBJ2-5, with D possibly matching TRBD2 (5 bases). CDR1 MGHDK and CDR2 SYGVNS come from the germline V gene. The CDR3 runs to 18 residues. Deletions cut 1 base from V and 5 bases from J, with 23 bases between. This CDR3 is CASSESLLAETGMETQYF. Written as DNA, the CDR3 is TGTGCCAGCAGTGAATCGCTGCTAGCCGAGACTGGGATGGAGACCCAGTACTTC.

Details on this clone: The same CDR3 also results from other DNA sequences found in this sample. The gene calls are TRBV18 and TRBJ1-2; perhaps TRBD1 as D (6 bases). CDR3 length: 12 residues. Germline lookup yields CDR1 KGHSH and CDR2 LQKENI. Between the trimmed V and J ends, which lost 2 bases and 6 bases, there was a span of 7 bases. This CDR3 is CASSPRQDGYTF. The DNA of the CDR3 is TGTGCCAGCTCACCAAGACAGGATGGCTACACCTTC.

The chain combines TRBV19 with TRBJ1-2; 7 bases are a match to TRBD1. Unmatched junction bases numbered 5, after V lost 3 bases and J lost 7 bases. The CDR3 covers 13 residues. Per the germline V gene, CDR1 is LNHDA and CDR2 is SQIVND (reference sequence). The CDR3 nucleotides are TGTGCCAGTAGTATCCCCGACAGGGCTGGCTACACCTTC. It yields the protein CASSIPDRAGYTF.

The rearrangement links TRBV5-6 to TRBJ1-5, with unresolved D. Per germline, CDR1 SGHDT and CDR2 YYEEEE. Trimming removed 4 bases at V and 0 bases at J, with 8 bases between. The CDR3 sequence is 14 residues long. Here the CDR3 reads CASSAGPSNQPQHF. The DNA of the CDR3 is TGTGCCAGCAGCGCCGGGCCTAGCAATCAGCCCCAGCATTTT.